One and the same sample provided the 19 T cell receptor beta chains below, sequenced in a study of Tregs in tolerant kidney transplant recipients. TCRdb's table, derived via immunoSEQ multiplex PCR, lists solely in-frame clones and lacks some. The sample carries about 240,000 clones, 80% to 85% recorded once. Sequencing used CD4+ T cells from blood. All receptors derive from a human donor in good health.

This clone was picked up one time. V usage is TRBV7-9 and J usage is TRBJ2-7, with 9 bases lining up with TRBD1. The V gene end was trimmed by 5 bases and the J gene end by 2 bases; junction bases not matched to a gene: 4. The CDR3 contains 14 residues. The germline CDR1 and CDR2 sequences are SEHNR and FQNEAQ (reference sequence). As DNA, the CDR3 is TGTGCCAGCAGCCCTGGGACAGGGACCTACGAGCAGTACTTC. Translating it yields CASSPGTGTYEQYF.

CDR3 sequence: CASSPYRVHYEQYF. The CDR3 DNA sequence: TGTGCCAGCAGCCCCTACCGAGTCCACTACGAGCAGTACTTC. The chain employs TRBV9 and TRBJ2-7; D is undetermined. Trimming cost V 4 bases and J 3 bases, with 14 bases left between them. The germline V gene encodes CDR1 SGDLS and CDR2 YYNGEE. The CDR3 consists of 14 residues.

The chain has TRBV7-9 and TRBJ1-1, with 8 nucleotides matching TRBD1. The junction had 5 bases not matched to a gene; V was cut back by 5 bases and J by 3 bases. This CDR3 contains 14 residues. Per the germline V gene, CDR1 is SEHNR and CDR2 is FQNEAQ (reference sequence). CDR3 bases: TGTGCCAGCAGCGGTGACAGGGGATACACTGAAGCTTTCTTT. Encoded protein: CASSGDRGYTEAFF. Full variable domain (outside the CDR3, taken from reference TRBV7-9 and TRBJ1-1): DTGVSQNPRHKITKRGQNVTFRCDPISEHNRLYWYRQTLGQGPEFLTYFQNEAQLEKSRLLSDRFSAERPKGSFSTLEIQRTEQGDSAMYLCASSGDRGYTEAFFGQGTRLTVV.

The V and J genes are TRBV15 and TRBJ2-5; TRBD1 is a possible D gene (7 bases). This CDR3 spans 15 amino acids. The germline V gene has CDR1 LNHNV and CDR2 YYDKDF (reference sequence). V shed 0 bases and J shed 2 bases, with 10 bases lying between them. The DNA of the CDR3 is TGTGCCACCAGCAGAGACGGGGGACAGCAAGAGACCCAGTACTTC. Protein product: CATSRDGGQQETQYF.

The chain recombines TRBV30 with TRBJ2-5; 12 positions agree with TRBD2. The trim removed 7 bases at V and 2 bases at J, leaving 5 bases unmatched. The CDR3 totals 14 residues. Germline V gene sequence: CDR1 GTSNPN, CDR2 SVGIG (reference sequence). CDR3 sequence: CASTSGSGQETQYF. The CDR3 coding sequence is TGTGCCTCGACTAGCGGGAGTGGGCAAGAGACCCAGTACTTC.

The rearrangement uses TRBV5-1 and TRBJ1-3; perhaps TRBD1 as D (6 bases). Trimming removed 0 bases from V and 0 bases from J, with 7 bases in between. Germline lookup yields CDR1 SGHRS and CDR2 YFSETQ. The CDR3 is made up of 15 amino acids. CDR3 region: CASSLGTVSGNTIYF. CDR3 sequence (DNA): TGCGCCAGCAGCTTGGGGACAGTCTCTGGAAACACCATATATTTT.

In nucleotides, the CDR3 is TGCGCCAGCAGCTTGGCACAGGGCCAACGCGAGCAGTACTTC. This codes for CASSLAQGQREQYF. This chain connects TRBV5-1 to TRBJ2-7; D possibly corresponds to TRBD1 (6 bases). Germline V gene sequence: CDR1 SGHRS, CDR2 YFSETQ. The CDR3 is made up of 14 amino acids. Deletions cut 0 bases from V and 6 bases from J, with 13 bases between. Together with reference TRBV5-1 and TRBJ2-7, the CDR3 gives the full variable domain: KAGVTQTPRYLIKTRGQQVTLSCSPISGHRSVSWYQQTPGQGLQFLFEYFSETQRNKGNFPGRFSGRQFSNSRSEMNVSTLELGDSALYLCASSLAQGQREQYFGPGTRLTVT.

The chain couples TRBV29-1 to TRBJ1-2; 8 bases map to TRBD1. Germline V gene data show CDR1 as SQVTM and CDR2 as ANQGSEA. The CDR3 has 13 residues. J lost 8 bases, V lost 2 bases, and 7 bases had no gene match. The CDR3: CSVENRGTAGYTF. As DNA, the CDR3 is TGCAGCGTTGAAAACAGGGGGACCGCCGGCTACACCTTC.

To note about this clone: An end of the junction differs from the germline gene, which may be a read error. The rearrangement links TRBV6-1 to TRBJ2-3; weak D call: TRBD1 (6 bases). Germline V lookup: CDR1 MNHNS, CDR2 SASEGT. The CDR3 is 15 amino acids. CDR3: CASREGTPRTDTQYF. The CDR3 DNA reads as TGTGCCAGCAGGGAAGGGACACCTCGCACAGATACGCAGTATTTT.

The sample holds a few counts of this clone. This rearrangement joins TRBV30 to TRBJ1-6; D remains unclear. The length of the CDR3 is 13 residues. Trimming pared 4 bases from V and 6 bases from J, leaving 10 bases between. The V gene's germline CDR1 is GTSNPN and CDR2 SVGIG (reference sequence). In nucleotides, the CDR3 is TGTGCCTGGAAGTCTTGGTCTAATTCACCCCTCCACTTT. This codes for CAWKSWSNSPLHF.

CDR3 sequence reads: CASSLMPSQTQHF. CDR3 in DNA: TGCGCCAGCAGCTTGATGCCTTCACAGACCCAGCATTTT. V gene TRBV5-1 combines with J gene TRBJ1-5; D unresolved. The V gene's germline CDR1 is SGHRS and CDR2 YFSETQ. The CDR3 totals 13 residues. V lost 1 base and J 11 bases, leaving 13 bases between the germline ends.

This sequence joins TRBV5-5 and TRBJ1-1; D is possibly TRBD1 (5 bases). The V gene lost 3 bases and the J gene lost 0 bases, with 9 bases spanning the gap. CDR1 is SGHKS, CDR2 YYEKEE, per germline (reference sequence). The CDR3 totals 14 residues. The CDR3 DNA follows: TGTGCCAGCAGCTCCGGGGCCATGAACACTGAAGCTTTCTTT. Protein: CASSSGAMNTEAFF. The whole variable domain, filled in from reference TRBV5-5 and TRBJ1-1, reads DAGVTQSPTHLIKTRGQQVTLRCSPISGHKSVSWYQQVLGQGPQFIFQYYEKEERGRGNFPDRFSARQFPNYSSELNVNALLLGDSALYLCASSSGAMNTEAFFGQGTRLTVV.

The rearrangement uses TRBV19 and TRBJ2-7, with 13 bases identical to TRBD2. Germline V CDR1 and CDR2: LNHDA, SQIVND (reference sequence). The CDR3 totals 17 residues. V dropped 5 bases and J dropped 2; count of bases not matched to a gene: 9. This CDR3 is CASSARGLAGSTYEQYF. CDR3 in DNA: TGTGCCAGTAGTGCGCGGGGACTAGCGGGATCCACCTACGAGCAGTACTTC.

This chain joins TRBV18 and TRBJ2-2; D gene ambiguous. Per germline, CDR1 KGHSH and CDR2 LQKENI. This CDR3 region has 15 residues. Trimming took 6 bases from V and 0 from J, leaving 11 bases between them. DNA of the CDR3: TGTGCCAGCTCCCTCTCAAGCGCGAACACCGGGGAGCTGTTTTTT. Encoded protein: CASSLSSANTGELFF.

The V and J genes are TRBV10-3 and TRBJ2-3, with 12 bases aligning to TRBD2. V trimming: 6 bases; J trimming: 4 bases; junction bases outside the gene matches: 5. The CDR3 extends over 15 amino acids. Germline values: CDR1 ENHRY, CDR2 SYGVKD. The CDR3 spells CAISKLAGGPDTQYF. Here the CDR3 DNA reads TGTGCCATCAGCAAACTAGCGGGGGGCCCAGATACGCAGTATTTT.

CDR3: CASSPGTRSSPLHF. The CDR3 coding sequence is TGTGCCAGCAGTCCCGGGACGCGTTCCTCACCCCTCCACTTT. J is TRBJ1-6 and V is TRBV6-5; possibly TRBD1 for D (5 bases). V was shortened by 5 bases and J by 10 bases, with 15 bases between the two germline ends. This CDR3 is 14 amino acids long. Germline V gene lookup returns CDR1 MNHEY and CDR2 SVGAGI.

V and J are TRBV29-1 and TRBJ2-7, with no clear D. V was shortened by 6 bases and J by 6 bases, with 12 bases between the two germline ends. The CDR3 sequence is 11 residues long. Germline CDR1 SQVTM, CDR2 ANQGSEA. The CDR3 protein is CSVALGSEQYF. The DNA for the CDR3 is TGCAGCGTAGCCCTAGGCAGCGAGCAGTACTTC.

The rearrangement uses TRBV27 and TRBJ1-5; D possibly corresponds to TRBD1 (5 bases). From germline, CDR1 is MNHEY and CDR2 SMNVEV (reference sequence). The CDR3 totals 17 residues. V dropped 6 bases and J dropped 2 bases, with 20 bases sitting between them. The CDR3 sequence is CASSRWGGTYGNQPQHF. The CDR3, as DNA: TGTGCCAGCAGCCGGTGGGGCGGTACCTATGGCAATCAGCCCCAGCATTTT.

The chain links TRBV9 to TRBJ1-2, with D hard to call. The CDR3 is made up of 14 amino acids. Trimming shortened V by 3 bases and J by 3 bases, and 12 bases separated the two germline ends. Germline V gene sequence: CDR1 SGDLS, CDR2 YYNGEE. The CDR3 nucleotides read TGTGCCAGCAGCGCCTTAAGCGGGTACTATGGCTACACCTTC. Amino acid sequence: CASSALSGYYGYTF.